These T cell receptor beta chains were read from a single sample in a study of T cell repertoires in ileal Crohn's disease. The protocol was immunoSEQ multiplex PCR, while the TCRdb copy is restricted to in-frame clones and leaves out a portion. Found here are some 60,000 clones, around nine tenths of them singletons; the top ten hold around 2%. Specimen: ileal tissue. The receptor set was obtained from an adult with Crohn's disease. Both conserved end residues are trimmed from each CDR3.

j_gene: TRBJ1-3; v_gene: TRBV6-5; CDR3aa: ASSPAVPVTIY
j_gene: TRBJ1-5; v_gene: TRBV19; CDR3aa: ASSLDTSGYQPQH
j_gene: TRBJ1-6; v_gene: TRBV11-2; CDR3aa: ASSTQGSGSPLH
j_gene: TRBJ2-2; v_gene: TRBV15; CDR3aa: ATSGGTGEKTGELF
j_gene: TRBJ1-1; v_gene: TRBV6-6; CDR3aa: ASSLTGVNTEAF
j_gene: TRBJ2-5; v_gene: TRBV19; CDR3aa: ASSPGTVSGTQY
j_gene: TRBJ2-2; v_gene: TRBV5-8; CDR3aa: ASSAQGPNTGELF
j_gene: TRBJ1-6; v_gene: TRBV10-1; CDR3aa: ASSPRGQSPLH
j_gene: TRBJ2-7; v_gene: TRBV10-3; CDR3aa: AISIDRGPYEQY
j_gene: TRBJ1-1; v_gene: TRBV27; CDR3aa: ASSQHPTEPAF
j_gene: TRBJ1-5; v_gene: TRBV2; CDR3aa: ASSTDGGQPQH
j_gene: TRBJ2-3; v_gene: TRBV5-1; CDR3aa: ASGTSGADTQY
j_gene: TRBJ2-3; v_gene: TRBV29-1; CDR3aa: SGEQTSGTTDTQY
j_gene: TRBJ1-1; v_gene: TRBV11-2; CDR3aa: ASSSYGGVTEAF
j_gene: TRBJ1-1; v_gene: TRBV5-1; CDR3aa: ASRTGSQPEAF
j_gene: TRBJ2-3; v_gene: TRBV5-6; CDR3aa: ASSTPGQRTDTQY
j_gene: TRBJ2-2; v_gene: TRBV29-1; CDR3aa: SVRNTQGSGELF
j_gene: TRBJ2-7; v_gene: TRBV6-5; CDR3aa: ASNKRTGGIYEQY
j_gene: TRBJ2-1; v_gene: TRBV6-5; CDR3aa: ASSYAGGPNEQF
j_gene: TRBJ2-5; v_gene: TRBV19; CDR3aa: ARGEGDQKETQY
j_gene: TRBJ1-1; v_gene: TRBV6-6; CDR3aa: ASTRGRDTEAF
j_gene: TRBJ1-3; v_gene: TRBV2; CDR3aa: ASSETGHLSGNTIY
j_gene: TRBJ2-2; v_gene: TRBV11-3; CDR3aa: ATPAGGSTGELF
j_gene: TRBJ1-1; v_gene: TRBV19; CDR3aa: ASRPYRENTEAF
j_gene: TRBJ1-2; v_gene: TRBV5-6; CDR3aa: ASSFATEGYT
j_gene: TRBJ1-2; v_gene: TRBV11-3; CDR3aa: ASSSGLYGYT